The present entry profiles one T cell receptor (beta chain) with its context. Antigen: not known. Each TCR library used around 500 ng of total RNA and a linear amplification protocol. TCRdb re-called the reads through MiXCR, storing one row per CDR3 protein. The profile shows 150,000 to 200,000 distinct CDR3 sequences, about 76% of them singletons. The entry originates in a study of healthy donors' naive CD4 and CD8 T cells. Notes on the study in general: Around 13% of CD4/CD8 propensity variance appeared explained by V, J and CDR3 charge. Alpha and beta chains were sequenced in bulk without pairing.

V gave up 4 bases and J gave up 6 bases; unmatched junction bases: 7. The CDR3 is 13 amino acids. The germline V gene encodes CDR1 SQVTM and CDR2 ANQGSEA. This receptor was identified in a pool of human donors in good health; the sample pools cells from several healthy donors. Sequencing input: naive CD4+ and CD8+ T cells sorted from blood, pooled from several donors. J is TRBJ2-3 and V is TRBV29-1, with TRBD2 identical over 7 bases. The CDR3 spells CSVGAGVSDTQYF. CDR3 in DNA: TGCAGCGTTGGGGCGGGAGTTTCCGATACGCAGTATTTT.